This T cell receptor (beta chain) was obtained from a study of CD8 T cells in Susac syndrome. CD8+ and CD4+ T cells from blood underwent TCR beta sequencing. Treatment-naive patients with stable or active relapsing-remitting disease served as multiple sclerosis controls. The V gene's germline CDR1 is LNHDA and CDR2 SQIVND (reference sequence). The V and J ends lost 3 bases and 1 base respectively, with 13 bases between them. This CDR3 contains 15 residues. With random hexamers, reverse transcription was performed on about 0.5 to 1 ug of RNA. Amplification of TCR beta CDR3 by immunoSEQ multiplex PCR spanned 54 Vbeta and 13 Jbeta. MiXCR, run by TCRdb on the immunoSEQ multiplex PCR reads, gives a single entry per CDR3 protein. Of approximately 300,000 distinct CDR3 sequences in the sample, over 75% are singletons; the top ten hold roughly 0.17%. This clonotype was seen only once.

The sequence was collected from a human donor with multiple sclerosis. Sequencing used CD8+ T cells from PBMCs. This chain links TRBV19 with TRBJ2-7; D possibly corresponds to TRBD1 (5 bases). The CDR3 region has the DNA TGTGCCAGTAGTATCCAGGGATTGGGATCCTACGAGCAGTACTTC. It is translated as CASSIQGLGSYEQYF.